The source of this TCR beta chain is a study of response to subunit inactivated influenza vaccine. As for this clonotype: Its antigen is not identified.

A single record per CDR3 protein comes from TCRdb applying MiXCR to the RT-PCR reads. The sample records about 780,000 distinct CDR3 sequences, about 18% being singletons. Findings and caveats of the study: With each seasonal influenza vaccination, the authors suggested, few new T cells are recruited.

V was clipped by 1 base and J by 7 bases; unmatched bases: 5. The CDR3 sequence is 15 residues long. CDR1 and CDR2 from the germline V gene are LNHNV and YYDKDF (reference sequence). The chain employs TRBV15 and TRBJ2-1, with 9 bases matching TRBD2. The material sequenced was PBMCs from blood, taken 4 to 6 days after vaccination. The source of this sequence is a man aged 45-60 years who received an inactivated influenza vaccine. The CDR3 DNA reads TGTGCCACCAGCAGAGGGCTAGCGGGACGTAATGAGCAGTTCTTC. It specifies CATSRGLAGRNEQFF.